This T cell receptor (beta chain) was obtained from a study of technical replicates of blood from a handful of donors. The germline CDR1 and CDR2 sequences are SNHLY and FYNNEI. V shed 6 bases and J 2 bases; nucleotides not matched to a gene: 4. This CDR3 comprises 13 residues. Profiled with immunoSEQ multiplex PCR; TCRdb holds only in-frame clones, not every one. The sample contains around 70,000 clones, just under 95% of which appear only once. Sequenced sample: T cells isolated from PBMCs. The chain has TRBV2 and TRBJ2-7; 7 bases agree with TRBD1. This TCR was recovered from a human donor in good health. CDR3 region: CASRPGQPYEQYF. Written as DNA, the CDR3 is TGTGCCAGCAGGCCGGGACAGCCCTACGAGCAGTACTTC.